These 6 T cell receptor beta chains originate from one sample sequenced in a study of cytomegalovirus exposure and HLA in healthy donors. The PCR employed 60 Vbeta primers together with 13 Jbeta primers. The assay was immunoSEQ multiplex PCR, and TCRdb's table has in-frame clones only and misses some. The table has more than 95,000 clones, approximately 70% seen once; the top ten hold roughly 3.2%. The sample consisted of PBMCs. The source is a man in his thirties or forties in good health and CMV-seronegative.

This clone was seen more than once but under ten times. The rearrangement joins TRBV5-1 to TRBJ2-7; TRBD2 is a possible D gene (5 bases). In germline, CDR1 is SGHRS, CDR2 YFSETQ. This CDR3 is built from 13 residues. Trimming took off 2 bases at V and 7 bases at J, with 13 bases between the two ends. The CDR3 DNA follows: TGCGCCAGCAGCTTTCTCCGTGAGCGGGAGCAGTACTTC. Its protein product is CASSFLREREQYF.

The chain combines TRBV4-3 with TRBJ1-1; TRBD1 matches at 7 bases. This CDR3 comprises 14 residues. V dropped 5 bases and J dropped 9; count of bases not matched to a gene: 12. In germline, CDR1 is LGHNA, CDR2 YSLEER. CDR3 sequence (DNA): TGCGCCAGCAGCTCCGATACGACAGGGTTACAAGCTTTCTTT. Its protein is CASSSDTTGLQAFF.

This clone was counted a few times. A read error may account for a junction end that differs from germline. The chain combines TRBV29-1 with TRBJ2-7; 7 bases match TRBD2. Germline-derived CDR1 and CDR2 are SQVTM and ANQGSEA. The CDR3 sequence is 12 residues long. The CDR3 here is CSVEAGNYEQYF. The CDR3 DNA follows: TGCAGCGTCGAAGCGGGGAACTACGAGCAGTACTTC.

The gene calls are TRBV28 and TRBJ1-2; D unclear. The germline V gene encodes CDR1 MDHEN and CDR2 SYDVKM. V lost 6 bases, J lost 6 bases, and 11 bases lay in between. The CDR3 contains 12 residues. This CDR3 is CASSLRRDGYTF. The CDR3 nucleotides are TGTGCCAGCAGCCTGAGGCGAGATGGCTACACCTTC.

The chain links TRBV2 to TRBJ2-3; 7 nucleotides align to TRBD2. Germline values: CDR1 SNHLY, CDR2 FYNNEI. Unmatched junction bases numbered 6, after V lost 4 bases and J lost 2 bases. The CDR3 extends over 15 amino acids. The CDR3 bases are TGTGCCAGCAGTGGGGGACTATCAACCACAGATACGCAGTATTTT. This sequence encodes CASSGGLSTTDTQYF.

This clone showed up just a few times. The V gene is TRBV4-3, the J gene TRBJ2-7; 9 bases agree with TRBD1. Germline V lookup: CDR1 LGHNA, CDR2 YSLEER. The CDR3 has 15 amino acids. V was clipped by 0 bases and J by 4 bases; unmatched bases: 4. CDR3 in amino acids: CASSQEKDRGYEQYF. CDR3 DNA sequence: TGCGCCAGCAGCCAAGAGAAGGACAGGGGTTACGAGCAGTACTTC.